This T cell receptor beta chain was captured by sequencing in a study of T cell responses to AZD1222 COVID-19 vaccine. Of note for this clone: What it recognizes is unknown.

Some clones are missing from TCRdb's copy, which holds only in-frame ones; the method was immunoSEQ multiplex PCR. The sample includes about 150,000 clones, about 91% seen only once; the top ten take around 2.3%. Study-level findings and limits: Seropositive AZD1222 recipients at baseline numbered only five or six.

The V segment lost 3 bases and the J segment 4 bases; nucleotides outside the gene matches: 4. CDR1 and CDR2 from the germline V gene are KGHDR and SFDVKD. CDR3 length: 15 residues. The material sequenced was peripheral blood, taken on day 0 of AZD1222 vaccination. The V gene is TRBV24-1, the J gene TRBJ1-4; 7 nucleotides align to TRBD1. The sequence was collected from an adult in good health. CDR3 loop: CATSDGGQLNEKLFF. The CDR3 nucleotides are TGTGCCACCAGTGATGGGGGACAGCTTAATGAAAAACTGTTTTTT.